This entry lists 23 T cell receptor beta chains sequenced from one sample in a study of cytomegalovirus exposure and HLA in healthy donors. PCR involved 60 Vbeta and 13 Jbeta primers. Some clones are missing from TCRdb's copy, which holds only in-frame ones; the method was immunoSEQ multiplex PCR. The data contain about 130,000 clones, around 70% of them singletons. Material: PBMCs. Every receptor here comes from a woman aged 55 to 70 in good health and CMV-seropositive.

The genes are TRBV2 and TRBJ1-4; maybe TRBD1 (5 bases). Germline values: CDR1 SNHLY, CDR2 FYNNEI. Trimming took 0 bases from V and 8 from J, leaving 13 bases between them. This CDR3 has 15 amino acids. The DNA of the CDR3 is TGTGCCAGCAGTGAAGCTGGCAGGGTTACCGAAAAACTGTTTTTT. It codes for CASSEAGRVTEKLFF.

This rearrangement joins TRBV13 to TRBJ1-1; no firm D call. Trimming removed 0 bases at V and 11 bases at J, with 13 bases between. This CDR3 has 13 amino acids. Germline CDR1 and CDR2: PRHDT and FYEKMQ (reference sequence). The CDR3 here is CASSLGRSFDAFF. The DNA for the CDR3 is TGTGCCAGCAGCTTAGGCCGGTCCTTTGATGCTTTCTTT.

The chain carries TRBV7-8 and TRBJ1-2, with 9 bases identical to TRBD1. V lost 2 bases to trimming and J lost 4 bases; unmatched junction nucleotides: 2. CDR1 is SGHVS and CDR2 is FQNEAQ in the germline V gene. This CDR3 spans 14 amino acids. CDR3 nucleotides: TGTGCCAGCAGCTTACCGGGACAGGGCTATGGCTACACCTTC. Protein product: CASSLPGQGYGYTF.

This clone has a handful of counts. The J gene is TRBJ1-5, the V gene TRBV15; D is undetermined. Germline values: CDR1 LNHNV, CDR2 YYDKDF (reference sequence). The CDR3 extends over 16 amino acids. Deletions cut 7 bases from V and 2 bases from J, with 18 bases between. CDR3 DNA: TGTGCCACCACCGACGTGGCCAGGTTTGGCAATCAGCCCCAGCATTTT. It translates to CATTDVARFGNQPQHF.

In this sample, this clone turned up a few times. An end of the junction does not agree with germline; a read error may underlie this. The chain combines TRBV7-9 with TRBJ1-1, with unresolved D. Per germline, CDR1 SEHNR and CDR2 FQNEAQ (reference sequence). CDR3 length equals 11 residues. Here the CDR3 reads CASSLREGSDF. CDR3 coding DNA: TGTGCCAGCAGCCTCCGGGAGGGCTCAGACTTT.

This clone was detected only once. The gene calls are TRBV11-2 and TRBJ2-1, with 8 nucleotides matching TRBD1. The CDR3 has 17 residues. Trimming cost V 1 base and J 8 bases; bases outside gene matches: 13. Germline CDR1 reads SGHAT; CDR2 reads FQNNGV. The CDR3 DNA reads as TGTGCCAGCAGCTTAGGGTTCGGGCAGGGGGCAGTTTATGAGCAGTTCTTC. Translation: CASSLGFGQGAVYEQFF.

This sequence joins TRBV7-9 and TRBJ1-3; 11 bases are shared with TRBD1. Germline CDR1 reads SEHNR; CDR2 reads FQNEAQ (reference sequence). This CDR3 has 19 amino acids. V was clipped by 2 bases and J by 5 bases; unmatched bases: 14. CDR3 sequence reads: CASSLTPVGTGGDRNTIYF. In nucleotides, the CDR3 is TGTGCCAGCAGCTTAACCCCCGTTGGGACAGGGGGTGATAGAAACACCATATATTTT.

For the CDR3, the DNA is TGTGCCAGCAGTGCACAGACCGGGACAGGGTTTTATACCTATGGCTACACCTTC. Protein product: CASSAQTGTGFYTYGYTF. The gene calls are TRBV6-1 and TRBJ1-2; 9 bases match TRBD1. The J segment lost 4 bases and the V segment lost 4 bases, leaving 16 bases of the junction unmatched. This CDR3 has 18 residues. The germline V gene encodes CDR1 MNHNS and CDR2 SASEGT.

This chain uses TRBV10-2 with TRBJ1-2; D uncertain. The CDR3 loop spans 14 amino acids. V shed 2 bases and J shed 0 bases, with 7 bases lying between them. Looked up from germline, CDR1 is WSHSY and CDR2 is SAAADI. The chain's CDR3 is CASSEMEANYGYTF. CDR3 coding DNA: TGCGCCAGCAGTGAGATGGAGGCTAACTATGGCTACACCTTC.

This chain links TRBV2 with TRBJ1-6; a weak D match, TRBD1 (5 bases). V gave up 6 bases and J gave up 8 bases, with 14 bases separating them. Germline V CDR1 and CDR2: SNHLY, FYNNEI. The CDR3 extends over 14 amino acids. CDR3 nucleotide sequence: TGTGCCAGCAGCCCAGGGAGGCAACATTCACCCCTCCACTTT. This encodes CASSPGRQHSPLHF.

This clone has just a few counts. The DNA of the CDR3 is TGTGCCAGCAGTCCGGGGGGGGGTCGGGACTCACCCCTCCACTTT. Its translation: CASSPGGGRDSPLHF. This chain joins TRBV7-2 and TRBJ1-6, with D possibly matching TRBD1 (5 bases). The germline gives CDR1 SGHTA, CDR2 FQGNSA. The V gene lost 6 bases and the J gene lost 10 bases, with 19 bases spanning the gap. The CDR3 length is 15 residues.

This clone was recorded once. Sequence at one end of the junction differs from germline and may be a read error. The chain is built from TRBV7-7 and TRBJ2-1, with 8 bases that match TRBD2. Germline CDR1 and CDR2: SSHAT and FNYEAQ (reference sequence). This CDR3 comprises 14 residues. This CDR3 is CASSPGTRGDEQFF. The CDR3 DNA is TGTGCTAGCAGCCCTGGGACTAGGGGTGATGAGCAGTTCTTC.

The V and J genes are TRBV29-1 and TRBJ2-3; 9 positions agree with TRBD2. The CDR3 runs to 15 residues. Germline V gives CDR1 SQVTM, CDR2 ANQGSEA. V lost 1 base and J lost 2; bases outside the gene matches: 4. In DNA, the CDR3 is TGCAGCGTTGAAGTGGTAGCGGGGGACACAGATACGCAGTATTTT. Its translation is CSVEVVAGDTDTQYF.

This clone showed up just a few times. The chain joins TRBV7-9 to TRBJ2-2, with 8 bases identical to TRBD2. The CDR3 runs 15 residues. V shed 3 bases and J 3 bases; nucleotides not matched to a gene: 3. Germline loops: CDR1 SEHNR, CDR2 FQNEAQ (reference sequence). CDR3 loop: CASSFGGVDTGELFF. CDR3 nucleotide sequence: TGTGCCAGCAGCTTCGGGGGGGTCGACACCGGGGAGCTGTTTTTT.

V is TRBV7-6 and J is TRBJ1-6, with D perhaps matching TRBD1 (6 bases). The CDR3 covers 15 residues. The germline V and J ends were trimmed by 6 bases and 11 bases, with 20 bases remaining between them. Germline V gene lookup returns CDR1 SGHVS and CDR2 FNYEAQ. The CDR3 protein is CASSLQGDLKAPLHF. The CDR3, as DNA: TGTGCCAGCAGTCTACAGGGAGATTTAAAGGCACCCCTCCACTTT.

The genes are TRBV27 and TRBJ2-7, with D maybe TRBD2 (6 bases). The V end was cut by 5 bases, the J end by 4 bases, with 15 bases between. This CDR3 spans 14 amino acids. Germline V gene lookup returns CDR1 MNHEY and CDR2 SMNVEV (reference sequence). The CDR3 nucleotides are TGTGCCAGCAGTCCCCTGGGGGGTCAGTACGAGCAGTACTTC. It encodes CASSPLGGQYEQYF.

This chain joins TRBV6-5 and TRBJ1-1; no clear D gene. V was pared by 5 bases and J by 6 bases, with 7 bases between. CDR3 length equals 11 residues. CDR1 and CDR2 (germline): MNHEY, SVGAGI. CDR3 sequence: CASSDSPEAFF. CDR3 DNA sequence: TGTGCCAGCAGTGATAGTCCTGAAGCTTTCTTT.

This clone was counted once. CDR3: CASSFTGNTEAFF. CDR3 in DNA: TGCGCCAGCAGCTTTACCGGGAACACTGAAGCTTTCTTT. This chain links TRBV5-1 with TRBJ1-1; D is ambiguous. The CDR3 extends over 13 amino acids. Trimming took 2 bases from V and 1 from J, leaving 6 bases between them. Looked up from germline, CDR1 is SGHRS and CDR2 is YFSETQ.

This clone appeared a few times. The genes are TRBV7-9 and TRBJ1-2; 7 bases match TRBD1. CDR1 and CDR2 from the germline V gene are SEHNR and FQNEAQ (reference sequence). V shed 4 bases and J 7 bases; nucleotides not matched to a gene: 12. This CDR3 contains 15 residues. The CDR3 DNA reads TGTGCCAGCAGCTCGATGCGAGGGACAGCCCTTGGCTACACCTTC. Protein: CASSSMRGTALGYTF.

In this sample, this clone turned up a few times. The chain couples TRBV11-3 to TRBJ2-1, with TRBD1 identical over 8 bases. Germline assignment: CDR1 SGHNT and CDR2 YENEEA. The CDR3 runs 18 residues. Germline trimming cut 1 base from V and 0 bases from J; bases unmatched to any gene: 8. The CDR3 DNA sequence: TGTGCCAGCAGCTTAGGTCTCAGGGGGCAACACTCCTACAATGAGCAGTTCTTC. Amino acids: CASSLGLRGQHSYNEQFF. Supplemented by reference TRBV11-3 and TRBJ2-1, the full variable domain reads EAGVVQSPRYKIIEKKQPVAFWCNPISGHNTLYWYLQNLGQGPELLIRYENEEAVDDSQLPKDRFSAERLKGVDSTLKIQPAELGDSAVYLCASSLGLRGQHSYNEQFFGPGTRLTVL.

The chain has TRBV7-9 and TRBJ2-1; no reliable D call. Germline V gives CDR1 SEHNR, CDR2 FQNEAQ (reference sequence). V gave up 1 base and J gave up 0 bases, with 7 bases separating them. This CDR3 is built from 15 residues. CDR3 DNA: TGTGCCAGCAGCTTAGGTATCAGCTCCTACAATGAGCAGTTCTTC. Translating gives CASSLGISSYNEQFF.

The chain has TRBV19 and TRBJ1-2, with 9 nucleotides matching TRBD1. Trimming removed 5 bases from V and 0 bases from J; junction bases left unmatched: 10. The germline V gene has CDR1 LNHDA and CDR2 SQIVND (reference sequence). The CDR3 totals 17 residues. The CDR3 bases are TGTGCCAGTAGTTCCTCCGGGACAGGGCTTACTAACTATGGCTACACCTTC. It is translated as CASSSSGTGLTNYGYTF.

This clone was found once. The chain uses TRBV11-2 and TRBJ1-3, with D perhaps matching TRBD1 (5 bases). The CDR3 consists of 14 residues. Between the trimmed V and J ends, which lost 5 bases and 5 bases, there was a span of 13 bases. Germline V gene sequence: CDR1 SGHAT, CDR2 FQNNGV. The CDR3: CASSPTDFRNTIYF. In nucleotides, the CDR3 is TGTGCCAGCAGCCCGACAGATTTTCGAAACACCATATATTTT.